This T cell receptor (beta chain) was sequenced during a study of T cells in Graves' hyperthyroidism and ophthalmopathy. This clonotype was counted between two and nine times. Its specificity is unknown. Whole-study results and caveats: Blood also held most thyroid clonotypes expanded beyond 0.001. Model output signaled ophthalmopathy a median 6.5 months ahead of onset.

Researchers took RNA transcripts and amplified the TCR beta CDR3 regions from them. First-round RT-PCR of the TCR CDR3 relied on the HTBI primer set. From the multiplex PCR reads, TCRdb called clonotypes with MiXCR, one entry per CDR3 protein. The sample contains a few hundred thousand distinct CDR3 sequences, about 15% of which appear only once. Material for sequencing was blood. The TCR comes from a woman younger than 30 with Graves' hyperthyroidism that later progressed to Graves' ophthalmopathy.

The chain's CDR3 is CASRRTDTQYF. As DNA, the CDR3 is TGTGCCAGCAGGAGGACAGATACGCAGTATTTT. The genes are TRBV2 and TRBJ2-3; D gene uncertain. Germline CDR1 reads SNHLY; CDR2 reads FYNNEI. This CDR3 has 11 amino acids. V lost 6 bases and J 3 bases, leaving 4 bases between the germline ends.